The 15 T cell receptor beta chains in this list originate from one sample, sequenced in a study of blood T cell repertoires in COVID-19. Profiled with immunoSEQ multiplex PCR; TCRdb holds only in-frame clones, not every one. This table has 450,000 to 500,000 clones, 75% to 90% appearing once. Sequencing was performed on peripheral blood. The receptors stem from a human donor in a cohort sampled during active COVID-19.

The chain links TRBV6-5 to TRBJ2-7, with 10 bases matching TRBD1. J was trimmed by 3 bases and V by 7 bases; bases with no gene match: 6. The CDR3 has 14 residues. CDR1 and CDR2 (germline): MNHEY, SVGAGI. CDR3 DNA sequence: TGTGCCAGCACCTGGGGACAGGGGATCTACGAGCAGTACTTC. It is translated as CASTWGQGIYEQYF.

The chain uses TRBV18 and TRBJ2-1; TRBD1 matches at 7 bases. This CDR3 has 14 amino acids. J gave up 9 bases and V 0 bases, and 5 bases lay outside the gene matches. Germline lookup yields CDR1 KGHSH and CDR2 LQKENI. CDR3: CASSPPTGVAEQFF. CDR3 DNA sequence: TGTGCCAGCTCACCACCTACAGGGGTCGCTGAGCAGTTCTTC.

The chain joins TRBV6-6 to TRBJ1-1, with D perhaps TRBD1 (6 bases). CDR3 size: 16 residues. The germline V and J ends were trimmed by 2 bases and 3 bases, with 16 bases remaining between them. Germline V gives CDR1 MNHNY, CDR2 SVGAGI (reference sequence). This chain's CDR3 is CASSYEGEGLDTEAFF. The CDR3 DNA reads as TGTGCCAGCAGTTACGAGGGGGAAGGGCTGGACACTGAAGCTTTCTTT.

The rearrangement uses TRBV11-3 and TRBJ2-2, with D possibly being TRBD2 (5 bases). Germline V lookup: CDR1 SGHNT, CDR2 YENEEA. The V end was cut by 4 bases, the J end by 3 bases, with 6 bases between. This CDR3 comprises 13 residues. This CDR3 reads CASSYGDTGELFF. The CDR3 DNA reads as TGTGCCAGCAGCTACGGGGACACCGGGGAGCTGTTTTTT.

The chain carries TRBV20-1 and TRBJ1-5, with D perhaps TRBD1 (6 bases). This CDR3 spans 13 amino acids. CDR1 and CDR2 (germline): DFQATT, SNEGSKA (reference sequence). The germline V and J ends were trimmed by 3 bases and 7 bases, with 13 bases remaining between them. In nucleotides, the CDR3 is TGCAGTGCTAGTGACAGGATGGAACAGCCCCAGCATTTT. It translates to CSASDRMEQPQHF.

This clone has a handful of counts. V usage is TRBV5-1 and J usage is TRBJ2-6, with D unclear. The V end lost 0 bases, the J end lost 0 bases, and 4 bases lay between the germline ends. Germline V gene lookup returns CDR1 SGHRS and CDR2 YFSETQ. The CDR3 has 15 amino acids. CDR3 DNA: TGCGCCAGCAGCTTGGGGAGCTCTGGGGCCAACGTCCTGACTTTC. Residues: CASSLGSSGANVLTF.

CDR3 amino acids: CASVIAGGGADTQYF. In DNA, the CDR3 is TGTGCCAGCGTCATAGCGGGAGGAGGGGCAGATACGCAGTATTTT. This chain uses TRBV6-6 with TRBJ2-3; 10 bases match TRBD2. Germline loops: CDR1 MNHNY, CDR2 SVGAGI (reference sequence). The CDR3 has 15 amino acids. Trimming at V came to 8 bases and at J to 4 bases, leaving 9 bases not matched to a gene.

The rearrangement uses TRBV19 and TRBJ1-5; D not resolved. The CDR3 extends over 19 amino acids. CDR1 is LNHDA and CDR2 is SQIVND in the germline V gene (reference sequence). V was trimmed by 3 bases and J by 0 bases, leaving 21 bases between them. The DNA for the CDR3 is TGTGCCAGTAGTATGGGAGTGGTCCGTTACTCCTATAGCAATCAGCCCCAGCATTTT. Amino acids: CASSMGVVRYSYSNQPQHF.

This chain uses TRBV30 with TRBJ1-2; the D is unclear. The germline gives CDR1 GTSNPN, CDR2 SVGIG (reference sequence). The CDR3 runs to 14 residues. With 2 bases removed from V and 6 bases from J, the gap between germline ends came to 16 bases. The CDR3 sequence is CAWSPRLPEDGYTF. The CDR3 region has the DNA TGTGCCTGGAGTCCTCGATTACCGGAGGATGGCTACACCTTC.

The chain combines TRBV5-1 with TRBJ2-3, with 8 bases lining up with TRBD2. After removal of 3 bases from V and 2 bases from J, the junction contained 8 bases not matched to a gene. The CDR3 runs to 16 residues. The germline CDR1 and CDR2 sequences are SGHRS and YFSETQ. CDR3 in DNA: TGCGCCAGCAGCTCCGGACTAGCCTTTAACACAGATACGCAGTATTTT. Translation gives CASSSGLAFNTDTQYF.

CDR3 sequence (DNA): TGTGCCAGCGGGGGACAGCCGCAGAATTCACCCCTCCACTTT. Protein product: CASGGQPQNSPLHF. The rearrangement uses TRBV2 and TRBJ1-6; the match to TRBD1 covers 7 bases. The CDR3 has 14 amino acids. CDR1 is SNHLY and CDR2 is FYNNEI in the germline V gene. V lost 8 bases to trimming and J lost 7 bases; unmatched junction nucleotides: 8.

The chain couples TRBV29-1 to TRBJ2-4; perhaps TRBD1 as D (5 bases). V lost 5 bases and J lost 5, with 16 bases in between. Germline V gene lookup returns CDR1 SQVTM and CDR2 ANQGSEA. This CDR3 has 14 amino acids. The CDR3 loop reads CSVPHRSRENIQYF. For the CDR3, the DNA is TGCAGCGTTCCCCACAGGTCAAGGGAAAACATTCAGTACTTC.

V is TRBV30 and J is TRBJ2-5; 13 nucleotides align to TRBD2. From germline, CDR1 is GTSNPN and CDR2 SVGIG (reference sequence). V lost 5 bases to trimming and J lost 2 bases; unmatched junction nucleotides: 5. This CDR3 has 15 amino acids. The CDR3 nucleotides read TGTGCCTGGGTGAGGGGACTAGCGGGACAAGAGACCCAGTACTTC. Translation: CAWVRGLAGQETQYF.

The DNA for the CDR3 is TGTGCCAGCAGCTCGGGACTAGCGGGAGGGCGTTGGGGAGGTGAGCAGTTCTTC. It translates to CASSSGLAGGRWGGEQFF. This rearrangement joins TRBV7-2 to TRBJ2-1, with 16 bases fitting TRBD2. Germline assignment: CDR1 SGHTA and CDR2 FQGNSA. Trimming cost V 4 bases and J 9 bases; bases outside gene matches: 12. The CDR3 is 18 residues long.

The chain employs TRBV7-9 and TRBJ2-1; the match to TRBD2 covers 12 bases. The V and J ends lost 1 base and 0 bases, in that order; junction bases with no gene match: 1. The germline CDR1 and CDR2 sequences are SEHNR and FQNEAQ (reference sequence). The CDR3 is 17 amino acids. The CDR3 DNA is TGTGCCAGCAGCTTAGAGACTAGCGGGGGCTCCTACAATGAGCAGTTCTTC. Amino acid sequence: CASSLETSGGSYNEQFF.